The clone carrying this T cell receptor (beta chain) was picked up one time. This specimen comes from a study of blood T cell repertoires in COVID-19. Study overall: COVID-19 samples from acute and convalescent phases originated in the United States, Italy and Spain. The cDNA or gDNA used as material had been derived from T cells, B-cell-depleted T cells, or PBMCs.

As processed by the authors: Reference gene primer amplification gave nucleated cell count estimates. TCRdb keeps only in-frame clones here, not all; method: immunoSEQ multiplex PCR. From that table come the V and J calls and clone size; the DNA was used to work out D and trimming. Among about 240,000 clones listed, around 86% were seen once. The CDR3 runs to 16 residues. This clonotype was sampled from a woman in her fifties or sixties with active or convalescent COVID-19. The material sequenced was peripheral blood. This chain links TRBV7-5 with TRBJ1-5; the table's D gene call, TRBD1, was not cross checked with the DNA. TRBV7-5 is listed as a pseudogene. CDR3 nucleotide sequence: TGTGCCAGAAGCCGACTGACAGGGGGCCTCGATCAGCCCCAGCATTTT. Its translation: CARSRLTGGLDQPQHF.